These T cell receptor beta chains were read from a single sample in a study of blood T cell repertoires in COVID-19. Profiled with immunoSEQ multiplex PCR; TCRdb holds only in-frame clones, not every one. The repertoire holds 350,000 or so clones, with roughly 90% as singletons. The sample was peripheral blood. The origin of the receptors is a woman in her fifties or sixties with COVID-19, enrolled during active disease. The CDR3 runs from the conserved cysteine through the conserved F or W. The D gene is left open where the match is weak. Clone size appears in some rows only: once, few, many, or a class for an expanded clone.

d_call,j_call,v_call,clone_size,cdr3_nt,cdr3_aa
.,TRBJ2-7,TRBV5-8,.,TGTGCCAGCAGCTTCGGTGGAAGGAGCTACGAGCAGTACTTC,CASSFGGRSYEQYF
.,TRBJ2-1,TRBV19,.,TGTGCCAGTAGTAACAGGGCACCAGAAAACAATGAGCAGTTCTTC,CASSNRAPENNEQFF
.,TRBJ2-7,TRBV6-6,.,TGTGCCAGCAGTGCCTGGCGGGGTTCTAGCGAGCAGTACTTC,CASSAWRGSSEQYF
TRBD1,TRBJ2-7,TRBV10-3,.,TGTGCCACCACCGGACAGGGAAGCTCCTACGAGCAGTACTTC,CATTGQGSSYEQYF
.,TRBJ1-3,TRBV18,.,TGTGCCAGCTCCCGGACAGACTCTGGAAACACCATATATTTT,CASSRTDSGNTIYF
TRBD2,TRBJ2-7,TRBV10-3,.,TGTGCCATCAGGCCGGGTCCGGGAGGGTACGAGCAGTACTTC,CAIRPGPGGYEQYF
.,TRBJ2-7,TRBV4-1,.,TGCGCCAGCAGCCAAGTCTCAGGACAGTCCTACGAGCAGTACTTC,CASSQVSGQSYEQYF
.,TRBJ1-1,TRBV5-6,once,TGTGCCAGCAGCTCCCTTATGAACACTGAAGCTTTCTTT,CASSSLMNTEAFF
TRBD1,TRBJ1-6,TRBV7-3,once,TGTGCCAGCAGCCCGGGACAGGAGAATTCACCCCTCCACTTT,CASSPGQENSPLHF
.,TRBJ2-5,TRBV5-4,.,TGTGCCAGCAGCTTGCGCCAGACACAAGAGACCCAGTACTTC,CASSLRQTQETQYF
TRBD2,TRBJ2-2,TRBV6-1,.,TGTGCCAGCAGTGGGACTAGCGGGGGGCGGAACACCGGGGAGCTGTTTTTT,CASSGTSGGRNTGELFF
.,TRBJ1-4,TRBV19,.,TGTGCCAGTAGTATTCGGGGAGGGGCGCTTACCCCAACTAATGAAAAACTGTTTTTT,CASSIRGGALTPTNEKLFF
.,TRBJ1-1,TRBV4-1,.,TGCGCCAGCAGCCACACCGGGACATTTGACACTGAAGCTTTCTTT,CASSHTGTFDTEAFF
TRBD2,TRBJ2-5,TRBV7-8,.,TGTGCCAGCAGCCTATCCTCCCCGGGACTACTACAAGAGACCCAGTACTTC,CASSLSSPGLLQETQYF
.,TRBJ1-1,TRBV6-2/TRBV6-3,.,TGTGCCAGCAGTGTTTTTGGGACAATGAACACTGAAGCTTTCTTT,CASSVFGTMNTEAFF
.,TRBJ1-5,TRBV30,.,TGTGCCTGGAGTGAGAGGGGGTTCAGCAATCAGCCCCAGCATTTT,CAWSERGFSNQPQHF
.,TRBJ1-5,TRBV4-1,.,TGCGCCAGCTCCCGGGGAGATTGGGGCAATCAGCCCCAGCATTTT,CASSRGDWGNQPQHF
.,TRBJ2-4,TRBV12-3/TRBV12-4,.,TGTGCCAGCGGCGACTGGGCCAAAAACATTCAGTACTTC,CASGDWAKNIQYF